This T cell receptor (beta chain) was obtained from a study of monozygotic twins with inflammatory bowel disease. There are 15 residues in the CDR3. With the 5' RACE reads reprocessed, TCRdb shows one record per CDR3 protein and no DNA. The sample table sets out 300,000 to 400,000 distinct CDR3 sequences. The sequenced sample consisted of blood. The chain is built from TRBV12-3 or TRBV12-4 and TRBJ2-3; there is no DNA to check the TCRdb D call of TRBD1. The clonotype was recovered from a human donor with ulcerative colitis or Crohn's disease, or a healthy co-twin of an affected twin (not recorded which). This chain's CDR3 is CASSRTLGGKTSQYF.